This TCR beta chain was sequenced for a study of Graves' ophthalmopathy and Graves' hyperthyroidism. RNA transcripts were the source from which TCR beta CDR3 regions were amplified. A first-round RT-PCR used HTBI primers, followed by a second-round multiplex PCR. Using its own MiXCR run on the multiplex PCR reads, TCRdb lists one record per CDR3 protein. The table includes about 400,000 distinct CDR3 sequences, 15% to 20% detected once. This clonotype was seen a handful of times. The CDR3 loop spans 14 amino acids. Per the germline V gene, CDR1 is SGHRS and CDR2 is YFSETQ. The V end lost 4 bases, the J end lost 3 bases, and 14 bases lay between the germline ends.

Sequenced material: peripheral blood. The chain couples TRBV5-1 to TRBJ2-7; tentative D call: TRBD2 (5 bases). This receptor was taken from a young woman with Graves' ophthalmopathy. CDR3 region: CASSPEGGFYEQYF. The CDR3 DNA follows: TGCGCCAGCAGCCCTGAGGGTGGGTTCTACGAGCAGTACTTC.